The rows below give T cell receptor beta chains drawn from one sample of a study of T cells expressing NK-cell markers. Reanalyzing the 5' RACE reads, TCRdb keeps one entry per CDR3 protein, without DNA. The table gives roughly 390,000 distinct CDR3 sequences; the top ten clones make up over 4% of it. Sequencing used blood T cells: a sorted CD56 or NKG2C T cell subset, CD4+ or CD8+ T cells, or bulk PBMC T cells (not recorded which). The source of these receptors is a man aged 18 to 69 in good health. CDR3s include the opening cysteine and the closing phenylalanine or tryptophan.

>TRBJ2-5|TRBV6-5
CASSYRGPDSMYQETQYF
>TRBJ2-3|TRBV5-1
CASSLYRPGNTDTQYF
>TRBJ2-5|TRBV12-3/TRBV12-4
CASSQGLAAIQETQYF
>TRBJ2-7|TRBV12-3/TRBV12-4
CASSLGTGVYEQYF
>TRBJ2-7|TRBV6-1
CASSRRGQFSYEQYF
>TRBJ1-6|TRBV28
CASNRGRSNSPLHF
>TRBJ2-2|TRBV27
CASRGRLAGGITGELFF
>TRBJ2-2|TRBV6-5
CASSYTTVRSAGELFF
>TRBJ1-2|TRBV7-2
CASSYTGAGYTF
>TRBJ2-7|TRBV11-1
CASSLAVNYEQYF
>TRBJ2-6|TRBV5-1
CASSLAQGSGANVLTF